This T cell receptor (beta chain) was identified in a study of blood T cell repertoires in COVID-19. The wider study: Collection of acute and convalescent COVID-19 samples took place in the United States, Italy and Spain. The cDNA or gDNA used as material had been derived from T cells, B-cell-depleted T cells, or PBMCs.

Original processing methods: Cell counts per sample came from amplifying reference gene primers. Sequencing was performed with immunoSEQ multiplex PCR; in TCRdb, only in-frame clones are kept and a portion is missing. The D gene and trimming were derived from the DNA, and the V and J assignments and clone size from that table. The sample includes about 140,000 clones, approximately 80% seen only once; the top ten take 4.5% to 6%. Per germline, CDR1 KGHSH and CDR2 LQKENI. This CDR3 is built from 14 residues. The V end lost 1 base, the J end lost 3 bases, and 9 bases lay between the germline ends. This clone occurred once.

The sequenced sample consisted of peripheral blood. This sequence was found in a woman aged 50 to 60 with acute or convalescent COVID-19. V and J are TRBV18 and TRBJ1-1; D may be TRBD1 (6 bases). This CDR3 is CASSPQGGDTEAFF. The CDR3 DNA reads TGTGCCAGCTCACCACAGGGGGGGGACACTGAAGCTTTCTTT. The whole variable domain, filled in from reference TRBV18 and TRBJ1-1, reads NAGVMQNPRHLVRRRGQEARLRCSPMKGHSHVYWYRQLPEEGLKFMVYLQKENIIDESGMPKERFSAEFPKEGPSILRIQQVVRGDSAAYFCASSPQGGDTEAFFGQGTRLTVV.